This entry lists 10 T cell receptor beta chains sequenced from one sample in a study of cytomegalovirus exposure and HLA in healthy donors. The PCR was carried out with 60 Vbeta primers and 13 Jbeta primers. Measured with immunoSEQ multiplex PCR; TCRdb has only the in-frame clones, and not every one. The repertoire holds more than 95,000 clones, with approximately 79% as singletons. The sequenced sample consisted of PBMCs. These receptors all come from a man younger than 40 in good health and CMV-seronegative.

The CDR3 nucleotides read TGCGCCAGCAGCTTGGAGGGGGCTCAGCCCCAGCATTTT. Its protein is CASSLEGAQPQHF. This chain connects TRBV5-1 to TRBJ1-5, with 7 bases fitting TRBD1. CDR3 length: 13 residues. The junction had 0 bases not matched to a gene; V was cut back by 0 bases and J by 6 bases. CDR1 is SGHRS, CDR2 YFSETQ, per germline. The whole variable domain, filled in from reference TRBV5-1 and TRBJ1-5, reads KAGVTQTPRYLIKTRGQQVTLSCSPISGHRSVSWYQQTPGQGLQFLFEYFSETQRNKGNFPGRFSGRQFSNSRSEMNVSTLELGDSALYLCASSLEGAQPQHFGDGTRLSIL.

The chain joins TRBV7-8 to TRBJ1-2; TRBD1 agrees at 7 bases. V trimming: 1 base; J trimming: 4 bases; junction bases outside the gene matches: 6. The germline gives CDR1 SGHVS, CDR2 FQNEAQ. This CDR3 has 15 amino acids. CDR3 nucleotide sequence: TGTGCCAGCAGCTTAGGGGGGGACAGTTTCTATGGCTACACCTTC. Residues: CASSLGGDSFYGYTF.

This clone came up once. The rearrangement uses TRBV7-3 and TRBJ2-1, with D possibly matching TRBD2 (7 bases). CDR3 length: 15 residues. V was clipped by 5 bases and J by 9 bases, with 20 bases between them. Germline V gene sequence: CDR1 SGHTA, CDR2 FQGTGA. The CDR3 is CASSPAKSGGLEQFF. DNA for the CDR3: TGTGCCAGCAGCCCCGCGAAATCGGGGGGCCTTGAGCAGTTCTTC. Looking up the rest from reference TRBV7-3 and TRBJ2-1 gives the full variable domain: GAGVSQTPSNKVTEKGKYVELRCDPISGHTALYWYRQSLGQGPEFLIYFQGTGAADDSGLPNDRFFAVRPEGSVSTLKIQRTERGDSAVYLCASSPAKSGGLEQFFGPGTRLTVL.

The chain joins TRBV27 to TRBJ1-2; TRBD1 matches 8 bases. CDR1 is MNHEY and CDR2 is SMNVEV in the germline V gene (reference sequence). This CDR3 has 13 amino acids. V trimming: 3 bases; J trimming: 4 bases; junction bases outside the gene matches: 1. CDR3 nucleotides: TGTGCCAGCAGTTTTACAGGGGGCTATGGCTACACCTTC. Encoded protein: CASSFTGGYGYTF.

The chain joins TRBV23-1 to TRBJ1-5; TRBD1 agrees at 7 bases. TRBV23-1 belongs to the ORF category, with a function that is uncertain. The V gene end was trimmed by 11 bases and the J gene end by 5 bases; junction bases not matched to a gene: 0. The CDR3 runs to 10 residues. CDR3 sequence (DNA): TGCGCCGACAGGGATCAGCCCCAGCATTTT. Amino acids: CADRDQPQHF.

This clone was picked up a small number of times. This chain links TRBV10-1 with TRBJ2-7; D not certain. The CDR3 contains 16 residues. Trimming took 1 base from V and 1 from J, leaving 14 bases between them. Germline V gives CDR1 WNHNN, CDR2 SYGVQD (reference sequence). In nucleotides, the CDR3 is TGCGCCAGCAGTGAGTTCCCGACTGACCAATCCTACGAGCAGTACTTC. It is translated as CASSEFPTDQSYEQYF.

V usage is TRBV5-6 and J usage is TRBJ1-2; TRBD1 might be the D (5 bases). The CDR3 spans 14 residues. Trimming cost V 4 bases and J 2 bases, with 12 bases left between them. Germline assignment: CDR1 SGHDT and CDR2 YYEEEE. CDR3 coding DNA: TGTGCCAGCAGCCTGAAGGGGCGAAACTATGGCTACACCTTC. Translated, it gives CASSLKGRNYGYTF.

The V call is TRBV4-2, the J call TRBJ2-7, with D unresolved. Germline assignment: CDR1 LGHNA and CDR2 YNFKEQ. The CDR3 extends over 15 amino acids. The V end was cut by 3 bases, the J end by 2 bases, with 14 bases between. Here the CDR3 DNA reads TGTGCCAGCAGCCAGCAATCAGGCTTGACCTACGAGCAGTACTTC. Translating it yields CASSQQSGLTYEQYF.

The rearrangement uses TRBV5-1 and TRBJ2-3; possibly TRBD1 for D (5 bases). The CDR3 contains 16 residues. The V end lost 4 bases, the J end lost 2 bases, and 17 bases lay between the germline ends. Germline assignment: CDR1 SGHRS and CDR2 YFSETQ. The CDR3 loop reads CASSRTQTAFTDTQYF. In DNA form, the CDR3 reads TGCGCCAGCAGCCGGACACAGACGGCTTTCACAGATACGCAGTATTTT.

This clone was detected only a few times. Sequence at one end of the junction differs from germline and may be a read error. The chain is built from TRBV4-1 and TRBJ1-1; D might be TRBD1 (5 bases). The CDR3 has 19 residues. The germline V gene has CDR1 MGHRA and CDR2 YSYEKL. The chain's CDR3 is CASRQGVFRQGRVNTEAFF. The CDR3 nucleotides are TGCGCCAGCAGGCAAGGTGTCTTTCGGCAGGGCAGGGTTAACACTGAAGCTTTCTTT.